This entry lists 8 T cell receptor beta chains sequenced from one sample in a study of long-term antiretroviral therapy in people with HIV. The run of the v3.0 immunoSEQ assay was at survey level. Profiled with immunoSEQ multiplex PCR; TCRdb holds only in-frame clones, not every one. The sample lists about 25,000 clones; 80% to 85% were seen once. Sequenced material: unsorted PBMCs, taken at the start of antiretroviral therapy, before treatment. These receptors were obtained from a woman under 30 with HIV.

The V gene is TRBV11-2, the J gene TRBJ2-7; D is perhaps TRBD1 (6 bases). CDR1 SGHAT and CDR2 FQNNGV come from the germline V gene. With 5 bases removed from V and 3 bases from J, the gap between germline ends came to 14 bases. The CDR3 loop spans 14 amino acids. The CDR3 is CASSQGQFFYEQYF. The CDR3 DNA sequence: TGTGCCAGCAGCCAAGGACAGTTCTTCTACGAGCAGTACTTC.

V usage is TRBV11-2 and J usage is TRBJ1-2; maybe TRBD1 (5 bases). The CDR3 covers 13 residues. The germline V and J ends were trimmed by 2 bases and 10 bases, with 14 bases remaining between them. The germline gives CDR1 SGHAT, CDR2 FQNNGV. CDR3 nucleotides: TGTGCCAGCAGCTTATCGAGGGACGGACCCTACACCTTC. It translates to CASSLSRDGPYTF.

By share, this clone counts as medium-sized (0.01 to 0.1%). The chain combines TRBV5-1 with TRBJ2-2; 8 bases align to TRBD1. CDR3 length: 12 residues. The J segment lost 6 bases and the V segment lost 8 bases, leaving 3 bases of the junction unmatched. Germline CDR1 and CDR2: SGHRS and YFSETQ. DNA for the CDR3: TGCGCCAGTAGGACAGGGCCCGGGGAGCTGTTTTTT. Its translation is CASRTGPGELFF.

V usage is TRBV29-1 and J usage is TRBJ1-2; possibly TRBD1 for D (5 bases). Germline V gene lookup returns CDR1 SQVTM and CDR2 ANQGSEA. The CDR3 is 12 amino acids. V lost 3 bases to trimming and J lost 4 bases, with 9 bases between them. The chain's CDR3 is CSVEGGGYGYTF. The CDR3 bases are TGCAGCGTTGAGGGGGGGGGCTATGGCTACACCTTC.

This clone is labeled medium-sized. The genes are TRBV6-5 and TRBJ2-7; D gene unclear. Per germline, CDR1 MNHEY and CDR2 SVGAGI. CDR3 size: 14 residues. Trimming stripped 0 bases from V and 0 bases from J, with 6 bases between. The CDR3 region is CASSYSQASYEQYF. CDR3 DNA: TGTGCCAGCAGTTACTCTCAGGCCTCCTACGAGCAGTACTTC.

This sequence joins TRBV6-1 and TRBJ1-1; no reliable D call. The CDR3 extends over 12 amino acids. CDR1 MNHNS and CDR2 SASEGT come from the germline V gene. The V end was cut by 5 bases, the J end by 5 bases, with 9 bases between. The CDR3 nucleotides are TGTGCCAGCAGTAGTCGAAGTACTGAAGCTTTCTTT. This translates into CASSSRSTEAFF.

The rearrangement uses TRBV18 and TRBJ1-2, with TRBD1 identical over 11 bases. The germline CDR1 and CDR2 sequences are KGHSH and LQKENI. CDR3 size: 14 residues. J lost 8 bases, V lost 3 bases, and 5 bases had no gene match. The CDR3 bases are TGTGCCAGCTCACCTCGGACAGGGGGCGAGGGCTACACCTTC. This encodes CASSPRTGGEGYTF.

V usage is TRBV10-3 and J usage is TRBJ2-7, with 9 nucleotides matching TRBD1. V was clipped by 6 bases and J by 4 bases; unmatched bases: 7. The CDR3 spans 14 residues. Per germline, CDR1 ENHRY and CDR2 SYGVKD. In DNA, the CDR3 is TGTGCCATCAGCGCCGGGACAGGGTTTTACGAGCAGTACTTC. Translated, it gives CAISAGTGFYEQYF.